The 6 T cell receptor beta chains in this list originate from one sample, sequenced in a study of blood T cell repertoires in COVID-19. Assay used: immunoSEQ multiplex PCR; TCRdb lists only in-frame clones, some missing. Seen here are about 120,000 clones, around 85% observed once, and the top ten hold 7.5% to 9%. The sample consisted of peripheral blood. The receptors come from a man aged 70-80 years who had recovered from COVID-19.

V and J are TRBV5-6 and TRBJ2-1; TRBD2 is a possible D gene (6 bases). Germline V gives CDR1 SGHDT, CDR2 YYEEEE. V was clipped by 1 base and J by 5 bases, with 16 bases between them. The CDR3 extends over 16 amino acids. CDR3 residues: CASSLWGVARDNEQFF. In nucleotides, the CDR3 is TGTGCCAGCAGCTTGTGGGGGGTAGCGAGGGACAATGAGCAGTTCTTC. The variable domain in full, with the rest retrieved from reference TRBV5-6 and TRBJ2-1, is DAGVTQSPTHLIKTRGQQVTLRCSPKSGHDTVSWYQQALGQGPQFIFQYYEEEERQRGNFPDRFSGHQFPNYSSELNVNALLLGDSALYLCASSLWGVARDNEQFFGPGTRLTVL.

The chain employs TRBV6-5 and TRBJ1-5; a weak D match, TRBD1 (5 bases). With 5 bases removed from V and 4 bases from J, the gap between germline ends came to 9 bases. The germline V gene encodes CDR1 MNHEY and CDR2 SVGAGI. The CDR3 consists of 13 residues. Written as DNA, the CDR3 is TGTGCCAGCAGTCCCAGGGAAAATCAGCCCCAGCATTTT. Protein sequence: CASSPRENQPQHF.

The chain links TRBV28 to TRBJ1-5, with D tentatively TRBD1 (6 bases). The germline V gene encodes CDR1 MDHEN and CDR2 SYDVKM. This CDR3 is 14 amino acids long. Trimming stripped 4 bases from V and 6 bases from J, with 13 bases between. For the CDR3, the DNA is TGTGCCAGCAGTTGGCCAGGGGTGGCTCAGCCCCAGCATTTT. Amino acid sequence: CASSWPGVAQPQHF.

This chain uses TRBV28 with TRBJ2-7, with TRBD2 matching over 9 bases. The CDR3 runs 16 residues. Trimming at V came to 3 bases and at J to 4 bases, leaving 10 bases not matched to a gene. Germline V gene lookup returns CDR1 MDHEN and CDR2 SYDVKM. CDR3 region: CASSLVGGREGYEQYF. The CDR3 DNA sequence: TGTGCCAGCAGTTTGGTTGGTGGGCGGGAGGGGTACGAGCAGTACTTC. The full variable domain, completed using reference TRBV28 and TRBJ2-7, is DVKVTQSSRYLVKRTGEKVFLECVQDMDHENMFWYRQDPGLGLRLIYFSYDVKMKEKGDIPEGYSVSREKKERFSLILESASTNQTSMYLCASSLVGGREGYEQYFGPGTRLTVT.

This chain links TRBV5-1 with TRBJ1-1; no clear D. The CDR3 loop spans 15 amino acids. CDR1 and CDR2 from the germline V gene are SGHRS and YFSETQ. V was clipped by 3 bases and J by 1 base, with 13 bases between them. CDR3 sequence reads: CASSSTDIANTEAFF. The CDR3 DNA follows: TGCGCCAGCAGCTCCACTGACATTGCGAACACTGAAGCTTTCTTT. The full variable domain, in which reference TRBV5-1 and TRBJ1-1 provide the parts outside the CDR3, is KAGVTQTPRYLIKTRGQQVTLSCSPISGHRSVSWYQQTPGQGLQFLFEYFSETQRNKGNFPGRFSGRQFSNSRSEMNVSTLELGDSALYLCASSSTDIANTEAFFGQGTRLTVV.

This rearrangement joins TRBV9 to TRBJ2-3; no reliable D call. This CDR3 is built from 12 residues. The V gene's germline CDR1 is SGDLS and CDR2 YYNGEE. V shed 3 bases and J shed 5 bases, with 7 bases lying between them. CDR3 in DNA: TGTGCCAGCAGCGAACTAAGAGATACGCAGTATTTT. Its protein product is CASSELRDTQYF. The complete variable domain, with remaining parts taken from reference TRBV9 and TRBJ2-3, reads DSGVTQTPKHLITATGQRVTLRCSPRSGDLSVYWYQQSLDQGLQFLIQYYNGEERAKGNILERFSAQQFPDLHSELNLSSLELGDSALYFCASSELRDTQYFGPGTRLTVL.